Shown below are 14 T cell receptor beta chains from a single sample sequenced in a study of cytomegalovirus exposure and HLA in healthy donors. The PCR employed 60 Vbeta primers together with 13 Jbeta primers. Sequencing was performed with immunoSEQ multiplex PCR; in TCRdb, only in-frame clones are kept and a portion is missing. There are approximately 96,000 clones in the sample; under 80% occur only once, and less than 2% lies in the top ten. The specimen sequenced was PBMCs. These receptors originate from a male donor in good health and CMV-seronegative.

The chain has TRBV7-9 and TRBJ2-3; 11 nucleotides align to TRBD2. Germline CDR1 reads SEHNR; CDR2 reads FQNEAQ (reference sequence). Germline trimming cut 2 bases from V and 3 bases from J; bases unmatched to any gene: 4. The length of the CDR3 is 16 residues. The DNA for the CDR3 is TGTGCCAGCAGCTTACTCACTAGCGGGAGAACAGATACGCAGTATTTT. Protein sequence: CASSLLTSGRTDTQYF.

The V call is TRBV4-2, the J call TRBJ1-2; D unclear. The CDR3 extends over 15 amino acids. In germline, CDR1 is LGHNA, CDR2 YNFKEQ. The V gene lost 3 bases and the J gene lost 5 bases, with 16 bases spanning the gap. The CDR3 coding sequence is TGTGCCAGCAGCCAGACCTCAATGTCGGGGTATGGCTACACCTTC. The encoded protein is CASSQTSMSGYGYTF.

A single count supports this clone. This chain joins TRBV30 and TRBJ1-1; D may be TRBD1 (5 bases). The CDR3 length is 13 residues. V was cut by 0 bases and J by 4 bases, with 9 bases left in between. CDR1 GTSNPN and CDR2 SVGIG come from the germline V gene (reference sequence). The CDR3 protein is CAWSVDRGTEAFF. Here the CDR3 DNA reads TGTGCCTGGAGTGTGGATAGGGGCACTGAAGCTTTCTTT. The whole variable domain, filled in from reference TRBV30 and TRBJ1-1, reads SQTIHQWPATLVQPVGSPLSLECTVEGTSNPNLYWYRQAAGRGLQLLFYSVGIGQISSEVPQNLSASRPQDRQFILSSKKLLLSDSGFYLCAWSVDRGTEAFFGQGTRLTVV.

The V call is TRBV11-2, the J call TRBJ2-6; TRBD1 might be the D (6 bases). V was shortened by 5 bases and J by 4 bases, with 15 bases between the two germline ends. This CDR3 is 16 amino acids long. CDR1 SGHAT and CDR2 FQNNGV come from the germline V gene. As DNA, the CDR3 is TGTGCCAGCAGCACGTACAGGGCGAGGGGGGCCAACGTCCTGACTTTC. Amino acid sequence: CASSTYRARGANVLTF. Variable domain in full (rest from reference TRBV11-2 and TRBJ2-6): EAGVAQSPRYKIIEKRQSVAFWCNPISGHATLYWYQQILGQGPKLLIQFQNNGVVDDSQLPKDRFSAERLKGVDSTLKIQPAKLEDSAVYLCASSTYRARGANVLTFGAGSRLTVL.

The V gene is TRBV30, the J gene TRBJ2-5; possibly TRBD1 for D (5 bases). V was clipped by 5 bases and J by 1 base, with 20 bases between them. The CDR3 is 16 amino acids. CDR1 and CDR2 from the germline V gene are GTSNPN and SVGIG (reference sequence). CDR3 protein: CAWYPRRDRTQETQYF. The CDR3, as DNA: TGTGCCTGGTACCCGAGACGAGACAGAACCCAAGAGACCCAGTACTTC. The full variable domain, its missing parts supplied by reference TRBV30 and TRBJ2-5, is SQTIHQWPATLVQPVGSPLSLECTVEGTSNPNLYWYRQAAGRGLQLLFYSVGIGQISSEVPQNLSASRPQDRQFILSSKKLLLSDSGFYLCAWYPRRDRTQETQYFGPGTRLLVL.

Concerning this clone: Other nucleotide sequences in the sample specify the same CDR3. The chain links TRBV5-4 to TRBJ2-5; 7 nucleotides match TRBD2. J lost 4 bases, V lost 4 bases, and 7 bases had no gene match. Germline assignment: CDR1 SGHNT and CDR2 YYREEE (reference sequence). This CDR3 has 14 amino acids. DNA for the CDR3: TGTGCCAGCAGCCATGGGACTACCCTAGAGACCCAGTACTTC. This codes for CASSHGTTLETQYF. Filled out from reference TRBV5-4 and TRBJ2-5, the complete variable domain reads ETGVTQSPTHLIKTRGQQVTLRCSSQSGHNTVSWYQQALGQGPQFIFQYYREEENGRGNFPPRFSGLQFPNYSSELNVNALELDDSALYLCASSHGTTLETQYFGPGTRLLVL.

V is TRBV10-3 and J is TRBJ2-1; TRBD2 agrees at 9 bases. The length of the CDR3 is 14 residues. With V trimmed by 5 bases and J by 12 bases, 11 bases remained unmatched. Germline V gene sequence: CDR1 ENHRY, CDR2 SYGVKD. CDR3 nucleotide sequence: TGTGCCATCAGTTTGACTAGCGGAGTCGTCGGGCAGTTCTTC. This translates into CAISLTSGVVGQFF.

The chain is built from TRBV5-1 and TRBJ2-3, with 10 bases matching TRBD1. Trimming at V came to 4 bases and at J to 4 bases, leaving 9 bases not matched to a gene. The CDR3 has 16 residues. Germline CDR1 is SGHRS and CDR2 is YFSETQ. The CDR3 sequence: CASSRTTGGASDTQYF. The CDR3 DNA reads TGCGCCAGCAGCCGAACGACAGGGGGCGCATCAGATACGCAGTATTTT.

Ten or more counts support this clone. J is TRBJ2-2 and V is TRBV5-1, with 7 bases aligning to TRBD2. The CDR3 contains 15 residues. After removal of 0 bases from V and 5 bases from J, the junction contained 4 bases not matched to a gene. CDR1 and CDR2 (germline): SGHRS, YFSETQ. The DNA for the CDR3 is TGCGCCAGCAGCTTGGCAGGGAGGGAAACCGGGGAGCTGTTTTTT. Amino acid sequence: CASSLAGRETGELFF.

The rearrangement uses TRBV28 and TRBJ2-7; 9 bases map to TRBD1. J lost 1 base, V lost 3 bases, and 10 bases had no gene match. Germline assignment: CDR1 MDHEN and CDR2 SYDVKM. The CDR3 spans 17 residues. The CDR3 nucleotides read TGTGCCAGCAGTTTCATAGCCAAGGGACAGGGATCCTACGAGCAGTACTTC. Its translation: CASSFIAKGQGSYEQYF.

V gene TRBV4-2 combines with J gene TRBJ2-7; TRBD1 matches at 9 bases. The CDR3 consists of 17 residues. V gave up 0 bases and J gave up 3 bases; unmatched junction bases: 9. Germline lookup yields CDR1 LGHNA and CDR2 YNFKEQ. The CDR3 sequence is CASSQDPRQGGLYEQYF. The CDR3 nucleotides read TGTGCCAGCAGCCAAGATCCGAGACAGGGGGGACTCTACGAGCAGTACTTC.

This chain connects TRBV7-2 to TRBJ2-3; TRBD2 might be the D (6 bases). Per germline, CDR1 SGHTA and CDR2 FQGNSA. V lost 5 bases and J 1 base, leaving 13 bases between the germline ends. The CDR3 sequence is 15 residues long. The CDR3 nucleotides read TGTGCCAGCAGCCGCGGAGGGCCCGGCACAGATACGCAGTATTTT. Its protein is CASSRGGPGTDTQYF.

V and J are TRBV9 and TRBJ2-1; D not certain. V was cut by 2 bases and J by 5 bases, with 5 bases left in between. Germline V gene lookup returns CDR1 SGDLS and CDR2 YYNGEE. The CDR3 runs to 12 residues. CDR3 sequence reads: CASSVRNNEQFF. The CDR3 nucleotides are TGTGCCAGCAGCGTTCGTAACAATGAGCAGTTCTTC.

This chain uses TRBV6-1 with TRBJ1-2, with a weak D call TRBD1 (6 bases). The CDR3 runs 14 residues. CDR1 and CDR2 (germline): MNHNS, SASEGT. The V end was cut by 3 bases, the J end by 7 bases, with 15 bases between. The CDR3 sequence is CASSEAGAGGGYTF. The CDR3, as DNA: TGTGCCAGCAGTGAGGCAGGGGCGGGAGGTGGCTACACCTTC.